These 12 T cell receptor beta chains share one sample of origin, sequenced in a study of T cells in Graves' hyperthyroidism and ophthalmopathy. The TCR beta CDR3 regions underwent amplification using RNA transcripts as the source. TCR CDR3 underwent first-round RT-PCR with the HTBI primer set. TCRdb re-called the multiplex PCR reads through MiXCR, storing one row per CDR3 protein. The sample lists about 760,000 distinct CDR3 sequences, roughly 32% occurring once. Material for sequencing was blood. Receptors were obtained from a woman in her forties with Graves' hyperthyroidism.

This clonotype has ten or more counts. This rearrangement joins TRBV7-9 to TRBJ1-1; D gene ambiguous. The CDR3 has 14 amino acids. CDR1 is SEHNR and CDR2 is FQNEAQ in the germline V gene (reference sequence). V lost 4 bases and J lost 0, with 9 bases in between. The CDR3 loop is CASSSLNMNTEAFF. CDR3 sequence (DNA): TGTGCCAGCAGCTCCCTTAACATGAACACTGAAGCTTTCTTT.

This clonotype was found once. The chain uses TRBV5-1 and TRBJ1-4; D gene uncertain. CDR3 length equals 14 residues. CDR1 and CDR2 (germline): SGHRS, YFSETQ. V was shortened by 5 bases and J by 2 bases, with 10 bases between the two germline ends. This CDR3 reads CASSSAGTNEKLFF. In DNA form, the CDR3 reads TGCGCCAGCAGTTCTGCGGGCACTAATGAAAAACTGTTTTTT.

This clonotype was detected a few times. The chain uses TRBV7-8 and TRBJ1-4, with 10 bases lining up with TRBD1. This CDR3 has 16 residues. With 1 base clipped from V and 8 bases from J, the junction kept 7 bases outside the gene matches. Germline CDR1 SGHVS, CDR2 FQNEAQ. The CDR3 DNA reads TGTGCCAGCAGCTTAGGGGGACAGGGGTTGGGCGAAAAACTGTTTTTT. Residues: CASSLGGQGLGEKLFF. Full variable domain (missing parts from reference TRBV7-8 and TRBJ1-4): GAGVSQSPRYKVAKRGQDVALRCDPISGHVSLFWYQQALGQGPEFLTYFQNEAQLDKSGLPSDRFFAERPEGSVSTLKIQRTQQEDSAVYLCASSLGGQGLGEKLFFGSGTQLSVL.

The rearrangement links TRBV12-3 or TRBV12-4 to TRBJ1-3; 7 bases match TRBD1. The junction had 5 bases not matched to a gene; V was cut back by 6 bases and J by 0 bases. This CDR3 has 15 amino acids. The CDR3 DNA sequence: TGTGCCAGCAGCACAGGGGTCTTCTCTGGAAACACCATATATTTT. Protein sequence: CASSTGVFSGNTIYF.

The V gene is TRBV7-9, the J gene TRBJ1-2, with TRBD1 as a possible D gene (6 bases). The CDR3 runs to 15 residues. CDR1 is SEHNR and CDR2 is FQNEAQ in the germline V gene (reference sequence). Trimming took off 8 bases at V and 5 bases at J, with 21 bases between the two ends. CDR3 protein: CASSPQGALMYGYTF. Written as DNA, the CDR3 is TGTGCCAGCTCACCACAGGGCGCGCTTATGTATGGCTACACCTTC.

The V and J genes are TRBV19 and TRBJ1-5; unclear D gene. CDR3 length equals 18 residues. Trimming took 3 bases from V and 0 from J, leaving 18 bases between them. In germline, CDR1 is LNHDA, CDR2 SQIVND (reference sequence). CDR3 nucleotide sequence: TGTGCCAGTAGTATCCCCCCTTGGCGGGGAAATAGCAATCAGCCCCAGCATTTT. Residues: CASSIPPWRGNSNQPQHF.

This clonotype was found many times. This chain joins TRBV7-9 and TRBJ2-7; D gene ambiguous. CDR3 size: 15 residues. The V gene lost 2 bases and the J gene lost 0 bases, with 11 bases spanning the gap. Germline CDR1 is SEHNR and CDR2 is FQNEAQ (reference sequence). CDR3 residues: CASSLSPAVSYEQYF. CDR3 bases: TGTGCCAGCAGCTTATCGCCGGCGGTCTCCTACGAGCAGTACTTC. The full variable domain, in which reference TRBV7-9 and TRBJ2-7 provide the parts outside the CDR3, is DTGVSQNPRHKITKRGQNVTFRCDPISEHNRLYWYRQTLGQGPEFLTYFQNEAQLEKSRLLSDRFSAERPKGSFSTLEIQRTEQGDSAMYLCASSLSPAVSYEQYFGPGTRLTVT.

This clonotype occurred many times. The chain links TRBV28 to TRBJ2-7, with D perhaps TRBD1 (6 bases). Germline assignment: CDR1 MDHEN and CDR2 SYDVKM. V was shortened by 7 bases and J by 4 bases, with 17 bases between the two germline ends. The CDR3 is 14 residues long. CDR3 sequence: CASKTGLSVYEQYF. The CDR3, as DNA: TGTGCCAGCAAAACAGGGCTTTCTGTGTACGAGCAGTACTTC.

This clonotype came up many times. This chain links TRBV2 with TRBJ1-4; possible D gene TRBD1, 5 bases. This CDR3 region has 15 residues. The V gene's germline CDR1 is SNHLY and CDR2 FYNNEI. The ends were cut back, 7 bases at V and 5 bases at J, with 17 bases in the middle. This CDR3 is CASKNKGTVNEKLFF. In nucleotides, the CDR3 is TGTGCCAGCAAAAATAAGGGGACGGTCAATGAAAAACTGTTTTTT.

The chain has TRBV29-1 and TRBJ1-1; D gene uncertain. Trimming shortened V by 6 bases and J by 4 bases, and 15 bases separated the two germline ends. This CDR3 has 13 residues. CDR1 SQVTM and CDR2 ANQGSEA come from the germline V gene. CDR3 DNA: TGCAGCGTGAGTAGAGGGTTCGGCACTGAAGCTTTCTTT. Protein product: CSVSRGFGTEAFF.

There are many counts of this clonotype. V usage is TRBV7-2 and J usage is TRBJ2-5, with D possibly being TRBD1 or TRBD2 (5 bases each). Germline lookup yields CDR1 SGHTA and CDR2 FQGNSA. The V end lost 1 base, the J end lost 1 base, and 16 bases lay between the germline ends. The CDR3 length is 17 residues. CDR3 sequence reads: CASSLVGVGTLQETQYF. CDR3 nucleotides: TGTGCCAGCAGCTTAGTGGGGGTGGGGACCCTCCAAGAGACCCAGTACTTC.

Notes on this clonotype: Because it lacks the conserved phenylalanine or tryptophan at the end, this CDR3 is likely a read error. The gene calls are TRBV6-6 and TRBJ1-1; perhaps TRBD1 as D (5 bases). Trimming took off 8 bases at V and 5 bases at J, with 9 bases between the two ends. This CDR3 contains 11 residues. Germline CDR1 MNHNY, CDR2 SVGAGI (reference sequence). CDR3 nucleotide sequence: TGTGCCAGCCGAGGGGAAACTGAAGCTTTCCTT. It translates to CASRGETEAFL.